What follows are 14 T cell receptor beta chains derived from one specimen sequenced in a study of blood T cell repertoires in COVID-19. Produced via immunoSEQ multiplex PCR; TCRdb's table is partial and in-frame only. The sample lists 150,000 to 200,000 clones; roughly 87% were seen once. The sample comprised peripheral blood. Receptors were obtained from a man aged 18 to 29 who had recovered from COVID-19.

The CDR3 DNA reads as TGCGCCAGCATCGCGACTGGCGGGAGATTCTCCTACAATGAGCAGTTCTTC. Translating it yields CASIATGGRFSYNEQFF. V is TRBV5-1 and J is TRBJ2-1, with 7 bases matching TRBD2. Germline-derived CDR1 and CDR2 are SGHRS and YFSETQ. Unmatched junction bases numbered 12, after V lost 6 bases and J lost 0 bases. This CDR3 region has 17 residues.

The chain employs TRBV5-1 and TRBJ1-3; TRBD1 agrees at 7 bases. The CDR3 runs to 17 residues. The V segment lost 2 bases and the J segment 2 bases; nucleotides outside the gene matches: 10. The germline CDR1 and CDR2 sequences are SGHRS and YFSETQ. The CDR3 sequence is CASSLQGIEGTGNTIYF. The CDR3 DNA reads TGCGCCAGCAGCTTACAGGGGATAGAGGGAACTGGAAACACCATATATTTT.

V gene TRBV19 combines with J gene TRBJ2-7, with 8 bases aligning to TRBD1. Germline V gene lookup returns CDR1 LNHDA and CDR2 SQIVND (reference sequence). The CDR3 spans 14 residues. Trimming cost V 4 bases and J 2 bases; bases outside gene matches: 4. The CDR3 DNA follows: TGTGCCAGTAGTACCACAGGGGGAGCCTACGAGCAGTACTTC. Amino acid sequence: CASSTTGGAYEQYF.

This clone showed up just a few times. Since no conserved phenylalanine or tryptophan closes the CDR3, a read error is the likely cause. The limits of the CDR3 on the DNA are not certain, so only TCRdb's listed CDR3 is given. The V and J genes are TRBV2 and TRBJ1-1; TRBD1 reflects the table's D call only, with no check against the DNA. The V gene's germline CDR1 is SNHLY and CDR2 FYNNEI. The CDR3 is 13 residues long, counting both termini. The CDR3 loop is CASSEVAVAGLGG.

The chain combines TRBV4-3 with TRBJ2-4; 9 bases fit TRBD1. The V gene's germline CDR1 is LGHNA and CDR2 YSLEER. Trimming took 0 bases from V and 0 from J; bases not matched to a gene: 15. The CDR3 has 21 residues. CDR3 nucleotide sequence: TGCGCCAGCAGCCAAGAAAGGATAGGACAGGGGAGTAAACTAGCCAAAAACATTCAGTACTTC. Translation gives CASSQERIGQGSKLAKNIQYF.

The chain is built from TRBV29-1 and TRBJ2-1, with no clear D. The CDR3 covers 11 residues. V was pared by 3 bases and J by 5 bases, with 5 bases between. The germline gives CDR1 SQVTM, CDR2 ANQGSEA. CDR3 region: CSVERHNEQFF. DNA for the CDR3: TGCAGCGTTGAGAGGCACAATGAGCAGTTCTTC.

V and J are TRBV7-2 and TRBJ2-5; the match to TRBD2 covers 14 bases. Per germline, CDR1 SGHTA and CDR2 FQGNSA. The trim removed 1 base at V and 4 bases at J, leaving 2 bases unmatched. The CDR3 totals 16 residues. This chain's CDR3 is CASSLVGTSGRETQYF. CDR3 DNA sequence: TGTGCCAGCAGCTTAGTCGGGACTAGCGGGAGAGAGACCCAGTACTTC.

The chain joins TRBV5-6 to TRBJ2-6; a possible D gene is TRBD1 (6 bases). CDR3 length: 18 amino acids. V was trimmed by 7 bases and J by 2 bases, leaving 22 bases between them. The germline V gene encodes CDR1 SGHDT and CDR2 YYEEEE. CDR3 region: CASGPRVQQGTGANVLTF. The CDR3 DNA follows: TGTGCCAGCGGTCCCAGGGTACAACAGGGAACTGGGGCCAACGTCCTGACTTTC.

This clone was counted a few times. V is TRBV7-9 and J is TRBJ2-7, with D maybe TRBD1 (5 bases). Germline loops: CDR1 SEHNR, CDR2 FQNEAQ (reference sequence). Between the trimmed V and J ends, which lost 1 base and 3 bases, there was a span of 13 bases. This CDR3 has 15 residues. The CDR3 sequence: CASSLVQGTFYEQYF. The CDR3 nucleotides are TGTGCCAGCAGCTTAGTGCAGGGTACCTTCTACGAGCAGTACTTC.

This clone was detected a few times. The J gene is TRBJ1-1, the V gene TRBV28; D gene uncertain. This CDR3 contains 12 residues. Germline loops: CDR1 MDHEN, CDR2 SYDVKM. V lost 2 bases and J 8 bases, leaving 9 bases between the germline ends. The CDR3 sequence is CASSLTNLEAFF. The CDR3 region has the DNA TGTGCCAGCAGTTTAACGAATCTAGAAGCTTTCTTT. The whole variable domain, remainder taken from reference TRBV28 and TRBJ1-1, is DVKVTQSSRYLVKRTGEKVFLECVQDMDHENMFWYRQDPGLGLRLIYFSYDVKMKEKGDIPEGYSVSREKKERFSLILESASTNQTSMYLCASSLTNLEAFFGQGTRLTVV.

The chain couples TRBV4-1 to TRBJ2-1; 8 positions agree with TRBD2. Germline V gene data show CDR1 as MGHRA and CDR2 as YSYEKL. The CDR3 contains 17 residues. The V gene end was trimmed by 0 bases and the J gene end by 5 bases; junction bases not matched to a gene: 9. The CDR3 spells CASSQESQRELDNEQFF. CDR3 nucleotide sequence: TGCGCCAGCAGCCAAGAGTCCCAGCGGGAGTTGGACAATGAGCAGTTCTTC.

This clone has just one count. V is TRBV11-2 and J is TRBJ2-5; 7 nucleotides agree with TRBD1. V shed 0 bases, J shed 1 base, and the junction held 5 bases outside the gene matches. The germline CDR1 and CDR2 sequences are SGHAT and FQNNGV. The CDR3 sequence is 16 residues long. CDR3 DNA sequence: TGTGCCAGCAGCTTAGACTGGTCAGGGGGCCAAGAGACCCAGTACTTC. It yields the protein CASSLDWSGGQETQYF.

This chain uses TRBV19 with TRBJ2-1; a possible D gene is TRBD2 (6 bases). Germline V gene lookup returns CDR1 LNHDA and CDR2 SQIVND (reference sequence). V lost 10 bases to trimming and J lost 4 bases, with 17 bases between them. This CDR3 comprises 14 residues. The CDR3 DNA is TGTGCCACGACACGTAGCGGCCCTTACAATGAGCAGTTCTTC. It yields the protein CATTRSGPYNEQFF. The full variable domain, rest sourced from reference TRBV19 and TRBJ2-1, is DGGITQSPKYLFRKEGQNVTLSCEQNLNHDAMYWYRQDPGQGLRLIYYSQIVNDFQKGDIAEGYSVSREKKESFPLTVTSAQKNPTAFYLCATTRSGPYNEQFFGPGTRLTVL.

The DNA for the CDR3 is TGTGCCAGTAGTACAGGGAAGAGCAATCAGCCCCAGCATTTT. Translated, it gives CASSTGKSNQPQHF. The chain has TRBV19 and TRBJ1-5; possible D gene TRBD1, 5 bases. Germline loops: CDR1 LNHDA, CDR2 SQIVND (reference sequence). The V gene lost 4 bases and the J gene lost 1 base, with 8 bases spanning the gap. The CDR3 sequence is 14 residues long.